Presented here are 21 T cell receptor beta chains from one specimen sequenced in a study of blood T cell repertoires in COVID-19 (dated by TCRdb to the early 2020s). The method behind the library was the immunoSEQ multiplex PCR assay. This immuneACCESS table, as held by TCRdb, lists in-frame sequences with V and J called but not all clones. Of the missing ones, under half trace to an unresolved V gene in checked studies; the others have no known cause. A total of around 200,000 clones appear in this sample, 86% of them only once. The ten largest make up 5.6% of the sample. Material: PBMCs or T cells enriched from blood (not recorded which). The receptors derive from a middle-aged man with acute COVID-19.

CDR3 loop: CASSLEGRGPDGYTF. CDR3 nucleotide sequence: TGCGCCAGCAGCTTGGAAGGCAGGGGGCCTGATGGCTACACCTTC. This chain uses TRBV5-1 with TRBJ1-2; 8 bases agree with TRBD1. The germline V gene has CDR1 SGHRS and CDR2 YFSETQ. V was clipped by 0 bases and J by 6 bases; unmatched bases: 7. The CDR3 covers 15 residues. Full variable domain (missing parts from reference TRBV5-1 and TRBJ1-2): KAGVTQTPRYLIKTRGQQVTLSCSPISGHRSVSWYQQTPGQGLQFLFEYFSETQRNKGNFPGRFSGRQFSNSRSEMNVSTLELGDSALYLCASSLEGRGPDGYTFGSGTRLTVV.

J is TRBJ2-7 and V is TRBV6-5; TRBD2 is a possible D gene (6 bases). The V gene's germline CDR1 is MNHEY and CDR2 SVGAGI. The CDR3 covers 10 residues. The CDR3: CSSRGSEQYF. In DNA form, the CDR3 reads TGTTCCTCCCGGGGGAGCGAGCAGTACTTC.

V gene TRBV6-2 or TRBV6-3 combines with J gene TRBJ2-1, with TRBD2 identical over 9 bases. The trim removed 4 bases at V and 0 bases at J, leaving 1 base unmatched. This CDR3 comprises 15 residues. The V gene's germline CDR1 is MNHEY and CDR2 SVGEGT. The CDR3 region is CASSLAGASYNEQFF. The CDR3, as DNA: TGTGCCAGCAGTTTAGCGGGAGCCTCCTACAATGAGCAGTTCTTC.

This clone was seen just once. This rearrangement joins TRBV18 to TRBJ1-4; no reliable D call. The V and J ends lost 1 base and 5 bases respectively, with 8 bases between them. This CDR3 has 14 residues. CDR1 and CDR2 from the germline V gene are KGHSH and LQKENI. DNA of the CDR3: TGTGCCAGCTCACCACGATTGGAGAATGAAAAACTGTTTTTT. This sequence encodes CASSPRLENEKLFF.

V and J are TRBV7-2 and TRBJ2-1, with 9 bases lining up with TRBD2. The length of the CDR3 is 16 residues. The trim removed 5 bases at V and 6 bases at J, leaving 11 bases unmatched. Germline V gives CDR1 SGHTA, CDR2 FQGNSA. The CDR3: CASSRSSGRLGNEQFF. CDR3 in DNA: TGTGCCAGCAGCCGGAGTAGCGGGAGACTCGGCAATGAGCAGTTCTTC.

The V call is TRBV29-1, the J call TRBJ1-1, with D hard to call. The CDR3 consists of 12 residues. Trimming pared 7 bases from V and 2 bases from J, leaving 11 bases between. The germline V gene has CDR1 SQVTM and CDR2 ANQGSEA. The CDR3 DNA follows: TGCAGCGGCGGGGTAGGCAACACTGAAGCTTTCTTT. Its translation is CSGGVGNTEAFF.

The CDR3 DNA reads TGTGCCAGCTCACCGGACAGTGAGGAGCTGTTTTTT. Protein: CASSPDSEELFF. J is TRBJ2-2 and V is TRBV18; D is perhaps TRBD1 (6 bases). Between the trimmed V and J ends, which lost 3 bases and 10 bases, there was a span of 9 bases. This CDR3 is 12 amino acids long. CDR1 and CDR2 from the germline V gene are KGHSH and LQKENI.

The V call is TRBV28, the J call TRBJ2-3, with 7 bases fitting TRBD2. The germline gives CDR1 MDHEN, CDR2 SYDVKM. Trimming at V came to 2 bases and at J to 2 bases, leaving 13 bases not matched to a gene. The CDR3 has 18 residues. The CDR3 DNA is TGTGCCAGCAGTTTACCCCCCGGGGCGGGGGTCCTCACAGATACGCAGTATTTT. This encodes CASSLPPGAGVLTDTQYF.

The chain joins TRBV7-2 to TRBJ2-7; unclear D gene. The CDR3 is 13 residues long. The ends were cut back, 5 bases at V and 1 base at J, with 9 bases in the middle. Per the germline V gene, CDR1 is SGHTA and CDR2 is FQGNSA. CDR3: CASSQRASYEQYF. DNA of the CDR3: TGTGCCAGCAGCCAGAGAGCGTCCTACGAGCAGTACTTC.

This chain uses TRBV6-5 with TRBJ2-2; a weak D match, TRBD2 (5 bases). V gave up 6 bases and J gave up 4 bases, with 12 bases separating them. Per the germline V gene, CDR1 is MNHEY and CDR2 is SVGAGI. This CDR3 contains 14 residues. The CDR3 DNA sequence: TGTGCCAGCAGGAGTCGGAGCGGCACCGGGGAGCTGTTTTTT. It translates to CASRSRSGTGELFF.

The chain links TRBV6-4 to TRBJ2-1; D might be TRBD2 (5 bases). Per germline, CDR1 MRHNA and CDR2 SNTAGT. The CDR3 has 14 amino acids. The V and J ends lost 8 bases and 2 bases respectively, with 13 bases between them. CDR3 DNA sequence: TGTGCCAGCTCGCCGGGGAAGGCCTACAATGAGCAGTTCTTC. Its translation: CASSPGKAYNEQFF.

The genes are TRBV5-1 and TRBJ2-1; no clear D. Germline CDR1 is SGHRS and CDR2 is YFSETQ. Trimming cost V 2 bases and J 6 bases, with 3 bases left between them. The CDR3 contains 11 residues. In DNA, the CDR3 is TGCGCCAGCAGCTTCAGCAATGAGCAGTTCTTC. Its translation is CASSFSNEQFF.

The CDR3 DNA is TGTGCCAGCAGTCCCGGGACTAGCGGCTACGAGCAGTACTTC. The encoded protein is CASSPGTSGYEQYF. V is TRBV6-2 or TRBV6-3 and J is TRBJ2-7; 11 bases are a match to TRBD2. V was clipped by 5 bases and J by 3 bases; unmatched bases: 3. This CDR3 has 14 amino acids. Germline V gene lookup returns CDR1 MNHEY and CDR2 SVGEGT.

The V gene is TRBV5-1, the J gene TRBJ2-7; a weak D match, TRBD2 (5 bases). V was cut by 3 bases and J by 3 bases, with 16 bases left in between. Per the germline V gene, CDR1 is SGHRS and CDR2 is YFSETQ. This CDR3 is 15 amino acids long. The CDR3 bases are TGCGCCAGCAGCTACCTGAGCGGTAGTAGCTACGAGCAGTACTTC. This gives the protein CASSYLSGSSYEQYF.

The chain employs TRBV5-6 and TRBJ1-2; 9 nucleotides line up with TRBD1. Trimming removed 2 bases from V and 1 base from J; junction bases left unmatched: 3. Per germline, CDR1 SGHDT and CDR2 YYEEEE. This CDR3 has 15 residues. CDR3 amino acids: CASSLGTGNNYGYTF. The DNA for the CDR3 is TGTGCCAGCAGCTTAGGGACAGGGAATAACTATGGCTACACCTTC.

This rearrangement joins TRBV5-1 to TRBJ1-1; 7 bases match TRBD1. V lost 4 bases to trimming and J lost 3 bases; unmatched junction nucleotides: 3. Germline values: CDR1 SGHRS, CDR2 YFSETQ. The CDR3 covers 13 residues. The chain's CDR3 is CASSLGQHTEAFF. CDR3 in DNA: TGCGCCAGCAGCCTGGGACAGCACACTGAAGCTTTCTTT.

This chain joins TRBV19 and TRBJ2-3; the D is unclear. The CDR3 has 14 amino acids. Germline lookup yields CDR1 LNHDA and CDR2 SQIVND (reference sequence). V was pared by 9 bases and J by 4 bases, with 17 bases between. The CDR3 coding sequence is TGTGCCAGCTGCCCGGGTGTTTCCCCAGATACGCAGTATTTT. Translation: CASCPGVSPDTQYF. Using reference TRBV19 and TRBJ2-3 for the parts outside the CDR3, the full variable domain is DGGITQSPKYLFRKEGQNVTLSCEQNLNHDAMYWYRQDPGQGLRLIYYSQIVNDFQKGDIAEGYSVSREKKESFPLTVTSAQKNPTAFYLCASCPGVSPDTQYFGPGTRLTVL.

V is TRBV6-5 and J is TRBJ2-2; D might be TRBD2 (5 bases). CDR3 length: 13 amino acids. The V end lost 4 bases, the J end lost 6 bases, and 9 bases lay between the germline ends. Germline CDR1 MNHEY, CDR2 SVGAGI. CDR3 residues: CASSSPGAGELFF. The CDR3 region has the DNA TGTGCCAGCAGTTCACCCGGGGCCGGGGAGCTGTTTTTT.

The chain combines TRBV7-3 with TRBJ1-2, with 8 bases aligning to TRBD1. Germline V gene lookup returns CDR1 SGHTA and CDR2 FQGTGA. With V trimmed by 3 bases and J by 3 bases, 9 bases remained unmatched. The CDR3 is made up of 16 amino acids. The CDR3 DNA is TGTGCCAGCAGCTTCGAGCCAGGGGGCGCGTACTATGGCTACACCTTC. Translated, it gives CASSFEPGGAYYGYTF.

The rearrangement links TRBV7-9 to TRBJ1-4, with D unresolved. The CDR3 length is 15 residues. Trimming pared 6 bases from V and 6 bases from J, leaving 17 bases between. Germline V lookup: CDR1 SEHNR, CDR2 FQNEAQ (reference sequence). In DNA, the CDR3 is TGTGCCAGCAGTCCAGGAACGGAAGGTTATGAAAAACTGTTTTTT. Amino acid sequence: CASSPGTEGYEKLFF.

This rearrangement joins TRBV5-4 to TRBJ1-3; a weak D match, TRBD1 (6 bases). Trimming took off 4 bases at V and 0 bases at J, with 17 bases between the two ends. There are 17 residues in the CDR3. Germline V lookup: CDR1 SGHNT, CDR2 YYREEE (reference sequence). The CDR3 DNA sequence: TGTGCCAGCAGCCGGGGGAGGGGGGAAATCTCTGGAAACACCATATATTTT. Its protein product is CASSRGRGEISGNTIYF. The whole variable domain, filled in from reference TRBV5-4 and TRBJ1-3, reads ETGVTQSPTHLIKTRGQQVTLRCSSQSGHNTVSWYQQALGQGPQFIFQYYREEENGRGNFPPRFSGLQFPNYSSELNVNALELDDSALYLCASSRGRGEISGNTIYFGEGSWLTVV.